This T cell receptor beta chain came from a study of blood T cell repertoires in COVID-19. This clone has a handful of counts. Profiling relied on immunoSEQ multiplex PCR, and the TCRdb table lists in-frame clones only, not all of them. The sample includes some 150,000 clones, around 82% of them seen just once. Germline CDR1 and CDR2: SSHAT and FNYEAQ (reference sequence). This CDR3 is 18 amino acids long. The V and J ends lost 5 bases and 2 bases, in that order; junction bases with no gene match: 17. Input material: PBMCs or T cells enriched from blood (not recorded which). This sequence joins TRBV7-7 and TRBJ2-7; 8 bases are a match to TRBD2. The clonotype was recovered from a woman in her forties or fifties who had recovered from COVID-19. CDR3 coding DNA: TGTGCCAGCAGCCCCTCCACCCGGGGGGGGCCTGGGGCCTACGAGCAGTACTTC. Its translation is CASSPSTRGGPGAYEQYF.